The TCR beta chain under discussion was sequenced for a study of beta chain features in type 1 diabetes. Every bit of the isolated RNA underwent reverse transcription, so sequencing read expressed TCRB transcripts. TCRdb's table, derived via immunoSEQ multiplex PCR, lists solely in-frame clones and lacks some. Among a few hundred thousand clones, 27% were seen once, and the ten largest hold roughly 4.1%. Cells sorted by CD45RO/CCR7/CD25/CD127/CD95/CD27 comprised CD4+ naive, central memory, regulatory and stem cell-like memory cells. The germline gives CDR1 GTSNPN, CDR2 SVGIG (reference sequence). The length of the CDR3 is 12 residues. The V end was cut by 4 bases, the J end by 0 bases, with 6 bases between. A word on this clone: Other DNA sequences from this sample encode an identical CDR3 as well.

The chain employs TRBV30 and TRBJ1-1; D remains unclear. The sequenced sample consisted of central memory CD4+ T cells from blood. This sequence was found in a young man in good health. The CDR3 nucleotides are TGTGCCTGGAAGCCTATGAACACTGAAGCTTTCTTT. This sequence encodes CAWKPMNTEAFF.